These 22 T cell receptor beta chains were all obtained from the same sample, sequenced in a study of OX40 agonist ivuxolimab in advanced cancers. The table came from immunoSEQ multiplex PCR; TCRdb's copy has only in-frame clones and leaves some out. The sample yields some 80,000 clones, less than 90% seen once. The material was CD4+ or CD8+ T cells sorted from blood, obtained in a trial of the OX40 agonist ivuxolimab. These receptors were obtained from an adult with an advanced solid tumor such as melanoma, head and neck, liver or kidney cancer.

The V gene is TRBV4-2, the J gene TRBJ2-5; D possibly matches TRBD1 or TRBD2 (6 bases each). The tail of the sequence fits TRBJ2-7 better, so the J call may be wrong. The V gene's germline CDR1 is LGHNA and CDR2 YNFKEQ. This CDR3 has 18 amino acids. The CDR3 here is CASSRRGDGLTTSYEQYF. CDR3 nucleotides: TGTGCCAGCAGCCGTAGGGGGGACGGACTTACGACCTCCTACGAGCAGTACTTC.

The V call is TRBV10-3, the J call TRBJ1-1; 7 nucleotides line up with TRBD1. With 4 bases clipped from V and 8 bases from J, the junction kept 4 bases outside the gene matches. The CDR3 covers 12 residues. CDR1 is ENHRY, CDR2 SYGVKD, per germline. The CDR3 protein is CAISGDSREAFF. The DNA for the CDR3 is TGTGCCATCAGTGGGGACAGCCGAGAAGCTTTCTTT.

The DNA for the CDR3 is TGTGCCAGCAGCCAACAGAAGAACACTGAAGCTTTCTTT. Residues: CASSQQKNTEAFF. The chain has TRBV7-3 and TRBJ1-1; no definite D call. Per germline, CDR1 SGHTA and CDR2 FQGTGA. This CDR3 has 13 amino acids. The ends were cut back, 5 bases at V and 1 base at J, with 8 bases in the middle. The entire variable domain, with the rest obtained from reference TRBV7-3 and TRBJ1-1, is as follows: GAGVSQTPSNKVTEKGKYVELRCDPISGHTALYWYRQSLGQGPEFLIYFQGTGAADDSGLPNDRFFAVRPEGSVSTLKIQRTERGDSAVYLCASSQQKNTEAFFGQGTRLTVV.

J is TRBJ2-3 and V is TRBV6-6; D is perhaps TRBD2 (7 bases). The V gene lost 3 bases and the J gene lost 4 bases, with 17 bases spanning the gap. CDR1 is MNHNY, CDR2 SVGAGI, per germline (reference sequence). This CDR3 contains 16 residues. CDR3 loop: CASSYGGGGAPDTQYF. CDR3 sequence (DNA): TGTGCCAGCAGTTATGGGGGCGGGGGTGCCCCAGATACGCAGTATTTT.

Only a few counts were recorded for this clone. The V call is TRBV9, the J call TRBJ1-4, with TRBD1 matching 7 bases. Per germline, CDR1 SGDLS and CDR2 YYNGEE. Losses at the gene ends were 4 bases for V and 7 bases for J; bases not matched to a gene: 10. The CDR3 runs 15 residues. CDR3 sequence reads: CASSPAGGEGEKLFF. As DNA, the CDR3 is TGTGCCAGCAGCCCGGCAGGGGGAGAGGGTGAAAAACTGTTTTTT.

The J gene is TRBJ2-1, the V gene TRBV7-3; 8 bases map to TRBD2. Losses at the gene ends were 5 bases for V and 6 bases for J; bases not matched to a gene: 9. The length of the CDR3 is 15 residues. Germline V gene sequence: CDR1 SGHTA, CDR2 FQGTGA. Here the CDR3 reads CASSIVAGRGNEQFF. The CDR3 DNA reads TGTGCCAGCAGCATAGTAGCGGGGAGGGGCAATGAGCAGTTCTTC.

The CDR3: CASRVDIGSTEAFF. CDR3 sequence (DNA): TGTGCCAGCAGGGTTGATATCGGGAGCACTGAAGCTTTCTTT. This sequence joins TRBV9 and TRBJ1-1; D is undetermined. This CDR3 contains 14 residues. Trimming left V 5 bases short and J 4 bases short, with 15 bases between. The germline V gene has CDR1 SGDLS and CDR2 YYNGEE.

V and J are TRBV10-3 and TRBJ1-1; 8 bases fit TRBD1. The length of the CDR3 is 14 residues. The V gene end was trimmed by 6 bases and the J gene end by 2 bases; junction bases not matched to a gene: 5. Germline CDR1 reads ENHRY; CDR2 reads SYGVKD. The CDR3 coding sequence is TGTGCCATCAGCCCACAGGGGGGAAACACTGAAGCTTTCTTT. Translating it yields CAISPQGGNTEAFF.

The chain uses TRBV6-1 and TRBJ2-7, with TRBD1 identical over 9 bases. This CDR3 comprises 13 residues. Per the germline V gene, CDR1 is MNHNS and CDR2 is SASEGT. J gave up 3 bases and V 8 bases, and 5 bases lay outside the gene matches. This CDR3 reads CASVPGQGYEQYF. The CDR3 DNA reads TGTGCCAGCGTCCCGGGACAGGGCTACGAGCAGTACTTC.

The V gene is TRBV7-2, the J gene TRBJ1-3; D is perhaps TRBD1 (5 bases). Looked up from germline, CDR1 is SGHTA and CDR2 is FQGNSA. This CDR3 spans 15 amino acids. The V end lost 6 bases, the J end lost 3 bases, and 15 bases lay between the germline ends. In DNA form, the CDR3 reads TGTGCCAGCAGGGAAGGGGTGGGCAGTGGAAACACCATATATTTT. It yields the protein CASREGVGSGNTIYF.

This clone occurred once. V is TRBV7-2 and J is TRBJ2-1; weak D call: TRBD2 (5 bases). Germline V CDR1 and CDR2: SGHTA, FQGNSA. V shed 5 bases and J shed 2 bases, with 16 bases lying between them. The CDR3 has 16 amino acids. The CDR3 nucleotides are TGTGCCAGCAGCCACCTCCCCACCGGGACCTACAATGAGCAGTTCTTC. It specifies CASSHLPTGTYNEQFF.

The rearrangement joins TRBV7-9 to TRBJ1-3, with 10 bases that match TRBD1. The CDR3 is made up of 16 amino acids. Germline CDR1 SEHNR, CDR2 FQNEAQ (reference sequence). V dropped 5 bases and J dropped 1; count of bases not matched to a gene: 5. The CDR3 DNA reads TGTGCCAGCAGCCCCCCGGGACAGGGGTCTGGAAACACCATATATTTT. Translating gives CASSPPGQGSGNTIYF.

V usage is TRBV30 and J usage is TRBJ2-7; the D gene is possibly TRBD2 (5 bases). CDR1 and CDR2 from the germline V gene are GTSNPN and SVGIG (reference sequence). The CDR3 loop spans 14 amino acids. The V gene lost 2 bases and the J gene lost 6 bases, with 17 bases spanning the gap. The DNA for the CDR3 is TGTGCCTGGAGTCAGGCGCGGGTCCGCCTCGAGCAGTACTTC. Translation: CAWSQARVRLEQYF.

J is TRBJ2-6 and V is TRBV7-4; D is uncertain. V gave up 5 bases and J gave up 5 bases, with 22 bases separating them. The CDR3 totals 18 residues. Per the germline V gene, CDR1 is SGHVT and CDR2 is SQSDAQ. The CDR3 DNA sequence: TGTGCCAGCAGCGTTAATTGCAGCTCACAAAGTCGGGCCAACGTCCTGACTTTC. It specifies CASSVNCSSQSRANVLTF.

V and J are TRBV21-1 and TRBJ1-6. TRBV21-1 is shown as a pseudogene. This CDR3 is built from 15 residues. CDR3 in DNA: TGTGCCAGCAGCAAGTCGAACGGTGGGAATTCACCCCTCCACTTT. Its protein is CASSKSNGGNSPLHF.

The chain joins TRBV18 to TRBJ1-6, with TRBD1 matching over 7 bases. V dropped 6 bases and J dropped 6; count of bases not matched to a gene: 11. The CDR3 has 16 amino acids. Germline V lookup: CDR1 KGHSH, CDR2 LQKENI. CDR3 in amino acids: CASSQIAGTVNSPLHF. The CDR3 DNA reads TGTGCCAGCTCCCAAATTGCCGGGACAGTTAATTCACCCCTCCACTTT.

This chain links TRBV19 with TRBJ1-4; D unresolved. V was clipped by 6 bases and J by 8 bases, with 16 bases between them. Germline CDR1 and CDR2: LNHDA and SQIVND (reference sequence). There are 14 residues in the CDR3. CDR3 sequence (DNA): TGTGCCAGTAGCCCCCAGAAAAAGGAGGAAAAACTGTTTTTT. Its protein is CASSPQKKEEKLFF.

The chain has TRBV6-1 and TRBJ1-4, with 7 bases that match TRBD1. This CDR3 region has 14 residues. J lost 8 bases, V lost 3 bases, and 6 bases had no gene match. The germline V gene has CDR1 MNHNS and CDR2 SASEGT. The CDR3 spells CASSESQGEEKLFF. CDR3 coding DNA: TGTGCCAGCAGTGAGTCCCAGGGGGAGGAAAAACTGTTTTTT.

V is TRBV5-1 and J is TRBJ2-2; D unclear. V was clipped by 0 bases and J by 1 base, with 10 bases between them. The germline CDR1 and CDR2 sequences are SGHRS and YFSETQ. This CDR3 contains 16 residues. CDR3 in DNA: TGCGCCAGCAGCTTGGGGCTAAACGGGAACACCGGGGAGCTGTTTTTT. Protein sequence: CASSLGLNGNTGELFF.

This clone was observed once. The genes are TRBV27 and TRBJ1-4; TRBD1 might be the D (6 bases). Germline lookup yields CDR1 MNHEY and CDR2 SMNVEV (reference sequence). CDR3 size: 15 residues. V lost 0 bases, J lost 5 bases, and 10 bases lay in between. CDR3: CASSLSGRGNEKLFF. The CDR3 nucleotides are TGTGCCAGCAGTTTATCGGGCAGGGGCAATGAAAAACTGTTTTTT.

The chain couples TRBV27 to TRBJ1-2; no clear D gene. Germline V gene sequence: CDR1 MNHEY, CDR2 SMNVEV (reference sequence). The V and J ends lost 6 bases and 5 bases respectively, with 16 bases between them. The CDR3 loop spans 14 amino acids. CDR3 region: CASSYAEKGYGYTF. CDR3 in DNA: TGTGCCAGCAGCTACGCGGAGAAGGGTTATGGCTACACCTTC.

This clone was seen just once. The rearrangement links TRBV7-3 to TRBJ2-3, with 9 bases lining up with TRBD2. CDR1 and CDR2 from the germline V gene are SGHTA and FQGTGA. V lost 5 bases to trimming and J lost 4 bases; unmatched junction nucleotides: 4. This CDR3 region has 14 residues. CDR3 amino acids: CASSPGLASDTQYF. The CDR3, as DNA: TGTGCCAGCAGCCCCGGACTAGCGTCAGATACGCAGTATTTT.